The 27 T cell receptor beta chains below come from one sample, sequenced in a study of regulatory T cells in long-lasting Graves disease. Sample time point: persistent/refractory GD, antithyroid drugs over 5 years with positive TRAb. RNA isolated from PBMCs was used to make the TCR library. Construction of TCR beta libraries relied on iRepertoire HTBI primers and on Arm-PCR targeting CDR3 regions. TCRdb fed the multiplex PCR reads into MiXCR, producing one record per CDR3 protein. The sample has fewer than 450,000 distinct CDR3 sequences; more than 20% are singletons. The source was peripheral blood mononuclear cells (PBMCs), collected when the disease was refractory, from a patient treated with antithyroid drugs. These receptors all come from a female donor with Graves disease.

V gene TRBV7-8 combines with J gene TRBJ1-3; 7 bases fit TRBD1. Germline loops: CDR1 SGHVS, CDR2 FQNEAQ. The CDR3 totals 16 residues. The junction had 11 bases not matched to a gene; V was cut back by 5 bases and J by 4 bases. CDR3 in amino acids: CASSTRMDRSGNTIYF. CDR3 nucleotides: TGTGCCAGCAGCACCCGTATGGACAGGTCGGGAAACACCATATATTTT. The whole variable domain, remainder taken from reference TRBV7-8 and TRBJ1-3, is GAGVSQSPRYKVAKRGQDVALRCDPISGHVSLFWYQQALGQGPEFLTYFQNEAQLDKSGLPSDRFFAERPEGSVSTLKIQRTQQEDSAVYLCASSTRMDRSGNTIYFGEGSWLTVV.

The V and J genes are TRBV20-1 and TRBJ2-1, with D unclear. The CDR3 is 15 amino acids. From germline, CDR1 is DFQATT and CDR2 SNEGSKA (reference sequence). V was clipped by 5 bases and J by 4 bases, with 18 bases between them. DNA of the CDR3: TGCAGTGCTTGGAGCAGCCGCTTTGGTTACAATGAGCAGTTCTTC. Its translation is CSAWSSRFGYNEQFF.

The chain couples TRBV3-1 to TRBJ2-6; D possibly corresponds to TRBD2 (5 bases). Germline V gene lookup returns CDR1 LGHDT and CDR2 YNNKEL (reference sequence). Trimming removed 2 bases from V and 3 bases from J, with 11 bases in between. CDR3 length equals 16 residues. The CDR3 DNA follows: TGTGCCAGCAGCCAATCAAGCGAGGGTGGGGCCAACGTCCTGACTTTC. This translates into CASSQSSEGGANVLTF. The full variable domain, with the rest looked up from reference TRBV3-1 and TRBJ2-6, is DTAVSQTPKYLVTQMGNDKSIKCEQNLGHDTMYWYKQDSKKFLKIMFSYNNKELIINETVPNRFSPKSPDKAHLNLHINSLELGDSAVYFCASSQSSEGGANVLTFGAGSRLTVL.

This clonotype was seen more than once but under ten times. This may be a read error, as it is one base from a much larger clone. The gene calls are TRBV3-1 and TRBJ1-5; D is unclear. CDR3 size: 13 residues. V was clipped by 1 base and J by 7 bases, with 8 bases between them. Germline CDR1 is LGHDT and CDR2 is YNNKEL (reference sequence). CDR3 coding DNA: TGTGCCAGCAGCCAAGGAGGGAGGCAGCCCCAGCATTTT. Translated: CASSQGGRQPQHF.

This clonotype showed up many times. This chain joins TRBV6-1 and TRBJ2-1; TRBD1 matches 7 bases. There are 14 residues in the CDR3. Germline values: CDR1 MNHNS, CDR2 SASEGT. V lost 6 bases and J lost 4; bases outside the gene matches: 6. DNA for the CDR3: TGTGCCAGCAGCTCACAGGGGTATTACAATGAGCAGTTCTTC. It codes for CASSSQGYYNEQFF.

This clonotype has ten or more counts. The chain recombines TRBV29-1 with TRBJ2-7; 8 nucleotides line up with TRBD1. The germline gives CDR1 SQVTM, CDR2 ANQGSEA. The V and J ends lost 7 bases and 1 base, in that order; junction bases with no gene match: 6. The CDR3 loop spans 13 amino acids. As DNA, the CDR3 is TGCAGCGGATCAAACAGGGGGTCCTACGAGCAGTACTTC. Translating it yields CSGSNRGSYEQYF.

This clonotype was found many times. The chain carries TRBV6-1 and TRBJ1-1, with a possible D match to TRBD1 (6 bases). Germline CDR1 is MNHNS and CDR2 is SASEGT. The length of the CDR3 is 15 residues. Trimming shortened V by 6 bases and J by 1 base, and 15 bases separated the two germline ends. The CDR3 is CASSLAGGANTEAFF. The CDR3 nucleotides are TGTGCCAGCAGCCTGGCCGGGGGCGCGAACACTGAAGCTTTCTTT.

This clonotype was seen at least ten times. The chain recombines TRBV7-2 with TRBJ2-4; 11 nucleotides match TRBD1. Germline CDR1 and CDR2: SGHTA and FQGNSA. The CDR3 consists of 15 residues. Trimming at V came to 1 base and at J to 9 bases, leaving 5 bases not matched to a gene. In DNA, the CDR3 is TGTGCCAGCAGCTTAGGGGACAGGGGGTTGAGCATTCAGTACTTC. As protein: CASSLGDRGLSIQYF. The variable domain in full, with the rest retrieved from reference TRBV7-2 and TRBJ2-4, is GAGVSQSPSNKVTEKGKDVELRCDPISGHTALYWYRQSLGQGLEFLIYFQGNSAPDKSGLPSDRFSAERTGGSVSTLTIQRTQQEDSAVYLCASSLGDRGLSIQYFGAGTRLSVL.

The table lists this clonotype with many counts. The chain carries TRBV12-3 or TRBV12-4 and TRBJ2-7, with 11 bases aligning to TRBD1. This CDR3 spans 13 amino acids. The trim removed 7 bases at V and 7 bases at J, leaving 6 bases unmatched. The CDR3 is CASTGQGAREQYF. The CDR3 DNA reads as TGTGCCAGCACCGGACAGGGGGCGAGGGAGCAGTACTTC.

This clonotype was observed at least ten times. CDR3 protein: CATSRDPGLAGGNRETQYF. CDR3 coding DNA: TGTGCCACCAGCAGAGACCCCGGACTAGCGGGAGGGAACCGAGAGACCCAGTACTTC. This sequence joins TRBV15 and TRBJ2-5, with 15 bases matching TRBD2. The trim removed 0 bases at V and 4 bases at J, leaving 9 bases unmatched. The CDR3 has 19 amino acids. CDR1 and CDR2 from the germline V gene are LNHNV and YYDKDF (reference sequence).

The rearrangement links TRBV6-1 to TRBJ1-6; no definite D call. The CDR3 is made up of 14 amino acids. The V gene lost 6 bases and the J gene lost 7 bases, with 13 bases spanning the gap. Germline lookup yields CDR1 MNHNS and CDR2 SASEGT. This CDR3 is CASRPTKANSPLHF. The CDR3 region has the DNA TGTGCCAGCAGGCCGACAAAAGCAAATTCACCCCTCCACTTT.

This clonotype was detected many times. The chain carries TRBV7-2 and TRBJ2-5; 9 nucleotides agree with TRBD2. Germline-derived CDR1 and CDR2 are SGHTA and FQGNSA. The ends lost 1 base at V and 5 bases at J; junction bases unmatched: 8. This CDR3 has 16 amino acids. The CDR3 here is CASSLVATSGGETQYF. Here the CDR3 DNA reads TGTGCCAGCAGCTTAGTCGCGACTAGCGGCGGCGAGACCCAGTACTTC.

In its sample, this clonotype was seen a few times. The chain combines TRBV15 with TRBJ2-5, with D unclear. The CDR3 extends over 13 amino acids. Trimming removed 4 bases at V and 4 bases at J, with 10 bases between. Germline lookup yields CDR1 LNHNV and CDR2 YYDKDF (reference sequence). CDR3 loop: CATSTRPPETQYF. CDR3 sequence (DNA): TGTGCCACCAGCACACGCCCCCCAGAGACCCAGTACTTC.

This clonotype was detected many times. The CDR3 sequence is CASSPGTDNSPLHF. For the CDR3, the DNA is TGTGCCAGCAGCCCCGGGACAGATAATTCACCCCTCCACTTT. V gene TRBV3-1 combines with J gene TRBJ1-6; 7 bases are shared with TRBD1. Per the germline V gene, CDR1 is LGHDT and CDR2 is YNNKEL (reference sequence). After removal of 4 bases from V and 5 bases from J, the junction contained 2 bases not matched to a gene. This CDR3 contains 14 residues.

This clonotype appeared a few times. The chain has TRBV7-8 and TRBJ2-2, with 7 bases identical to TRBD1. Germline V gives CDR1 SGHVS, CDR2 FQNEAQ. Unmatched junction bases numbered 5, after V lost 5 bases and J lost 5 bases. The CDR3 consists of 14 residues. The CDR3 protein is CASSIVRGTGELFF. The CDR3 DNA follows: TGTGCCAGCAGCATCGTCAGGGGGACCGGGGAGCTGTTTTTT.

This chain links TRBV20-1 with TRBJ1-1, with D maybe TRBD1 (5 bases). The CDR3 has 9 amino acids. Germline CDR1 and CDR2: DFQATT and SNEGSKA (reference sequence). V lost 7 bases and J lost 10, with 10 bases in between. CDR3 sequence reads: CSVGRTAFF. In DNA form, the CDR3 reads TGCAGTGTGGGACGGACAGCTTTCTTT.

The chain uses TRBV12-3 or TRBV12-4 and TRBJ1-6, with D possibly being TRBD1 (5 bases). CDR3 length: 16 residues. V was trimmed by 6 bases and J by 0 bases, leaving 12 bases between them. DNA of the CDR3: TGTGCCAGCAGCGTGGGACGGAGCTCCTATAATTCACCCCTCCACTTT. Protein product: CASSVGRSSYNSPLHF.

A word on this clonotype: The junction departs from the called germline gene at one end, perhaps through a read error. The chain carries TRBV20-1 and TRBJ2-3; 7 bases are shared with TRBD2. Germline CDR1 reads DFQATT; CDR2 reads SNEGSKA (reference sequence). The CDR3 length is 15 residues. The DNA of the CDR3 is TGCAGTGCTGAAGGTGGCGGGGGACGCACAAATACGCAGTATTTT. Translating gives CSAEGGGGRTNTQYF.

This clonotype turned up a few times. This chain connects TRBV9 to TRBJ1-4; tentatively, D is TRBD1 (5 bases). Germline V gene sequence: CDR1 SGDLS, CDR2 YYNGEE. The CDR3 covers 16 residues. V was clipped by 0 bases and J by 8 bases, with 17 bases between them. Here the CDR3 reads CASSVGRRDVSEKLFF. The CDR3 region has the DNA TGTGCCAGCAGCGTAGGCAGGAGGGACGTTTCGGAAAAACTGTTTTTT.

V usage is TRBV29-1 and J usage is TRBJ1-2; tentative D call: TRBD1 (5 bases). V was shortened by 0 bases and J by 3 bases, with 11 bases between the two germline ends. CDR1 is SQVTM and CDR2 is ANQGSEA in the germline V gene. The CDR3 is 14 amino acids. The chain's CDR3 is CSVEEGGRYYGYTF. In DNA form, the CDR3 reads TGCAGCGTTGAAGAGGGGGGACGGTACTATGGCTACACCTTC.

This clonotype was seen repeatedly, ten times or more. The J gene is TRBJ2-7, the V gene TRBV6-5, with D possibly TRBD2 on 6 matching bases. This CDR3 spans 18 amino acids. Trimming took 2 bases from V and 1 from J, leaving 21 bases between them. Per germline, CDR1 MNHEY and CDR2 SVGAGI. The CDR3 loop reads CASSYVGGSGYQSYEQYF. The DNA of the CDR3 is TGTGCCAGCAGTTACGTCGGGGGTAGCGGCTACCAATCCTACGAGCAGTACTTC.

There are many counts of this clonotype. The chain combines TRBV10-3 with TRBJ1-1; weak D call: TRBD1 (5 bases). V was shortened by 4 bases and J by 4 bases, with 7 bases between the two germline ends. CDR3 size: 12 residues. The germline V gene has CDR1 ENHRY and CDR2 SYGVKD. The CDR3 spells CAISGQRTEAFF. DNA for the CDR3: TGTGCCATCAGTGGACAGCGCACTGAAGCTTTCTTT.

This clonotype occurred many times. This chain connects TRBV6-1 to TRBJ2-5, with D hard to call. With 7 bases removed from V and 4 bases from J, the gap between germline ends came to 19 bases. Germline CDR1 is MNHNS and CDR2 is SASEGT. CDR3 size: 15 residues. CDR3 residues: CASTPGLPGAETQYF. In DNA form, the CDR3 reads TGTGCCAGCACACCCGGGCTCCCAGGCGCAGAGACCCAGTACTTC.

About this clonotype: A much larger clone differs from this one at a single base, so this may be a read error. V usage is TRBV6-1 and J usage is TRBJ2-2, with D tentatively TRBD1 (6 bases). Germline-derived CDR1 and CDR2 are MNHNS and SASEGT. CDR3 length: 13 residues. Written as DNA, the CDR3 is TGTGCCAGCAAGTTCCGGGACACCGGGGAGCTGTCTTTT. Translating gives CASKFRDTGELSF.

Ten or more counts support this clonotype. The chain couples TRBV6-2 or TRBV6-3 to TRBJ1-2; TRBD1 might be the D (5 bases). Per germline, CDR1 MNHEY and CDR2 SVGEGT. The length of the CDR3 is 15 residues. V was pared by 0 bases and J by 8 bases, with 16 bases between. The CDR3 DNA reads TGTGCCAGCAGTTACTCGGGACGGACCAAGGACGGCTACACCTTC. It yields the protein CASSYSGRTKDGYTF.

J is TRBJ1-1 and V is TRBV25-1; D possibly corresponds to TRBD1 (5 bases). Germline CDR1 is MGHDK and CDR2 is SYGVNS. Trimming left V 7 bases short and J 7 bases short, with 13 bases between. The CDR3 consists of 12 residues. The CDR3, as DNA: TGTGCCAGCAAGAGGGGTTTGGGTGAAGCTTTCTTT. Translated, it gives CASKRGLGEAFF. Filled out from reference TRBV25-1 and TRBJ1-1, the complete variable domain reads EADIYQTPRYLVIGTGKKITLECSQTMGHDKMYWYQQDPGMELHLIHYSYGVNSTEKGDLSSESTVSRIRTEHFPLTLESARPSHTSQYLCASKRGLGEAFFGQGTRLTVV.

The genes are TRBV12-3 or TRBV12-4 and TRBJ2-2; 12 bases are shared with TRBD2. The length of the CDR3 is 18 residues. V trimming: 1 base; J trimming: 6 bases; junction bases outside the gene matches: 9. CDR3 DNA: TGTGCCAGCAGTTTAGAAGGGCGACTAGCGGGAGTGGCCGGGGAGCTGTTTTTT. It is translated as CASSLEGRLAGVAGELFF.